A single sample is the source of the 2 T cell receptor beta chains below, sequenced in a study of identical twins (dated by TCRdb to about 2016). Receptor amplification or capture employed 5' RACE. Sequencing was performed on an Illumina HiSeq 2000. The raw public reads went through TCRdb reprocessing: fastp at Q25, MiXCR clone calling, in-frame beta chains kept. Each CDR3 protein gets just one entry, which takes the most common genes and DNA from the rows behind it. In all, the sample holds about 520,000 distinct CDR3 sequences, and under 25% of those were seen once. 0.91% of the sample comes from the top ten. These records were also assigned to another study, of T cells expressing NK-cell markers.

Source material: CD4+ T cells sorted from blood. These receptor sequences come from a woman between 18 and 30 years old in good health.

CDR3 bases: TGCGCCAGCAGCTCGGAATGGAGGGGAACAGATACGCAGTATTTT. Translated: CASSSEWRGTDTQYF. The J gene is TRBJ2-3, the V gene TRBV5-1, with D possibly being TRBD2 (6 bases). The CDR3 runs 15 residues. Per germline, CDR1 SGHRS and CDR2 YFSETQ. V was trimmed by 3 bases and J by 3 bases, leaving 14 bases between them.

J is TRBJ2-5 and V is TRBV11-2; TRBD1 agrees at 7 bases. In germline, CDR1 is SGHAT, CDR2 FQNNGV. V gave up 5 bases and J gave up 4 bases; unmatched junction bases: 4. The CDR3 has 13 amino acids. The CDR3 region has the DNA TGTGCCAGCAGCACCCGGGACAGAGAGACCCAGTACTTC. Translation gives CASSTRDRETQYF.